The clone carrying this T cell receptor (beta chain) was seen repeatedly, ten times or more. Tregs were sorted as CD4+CD25+CD127-/low cells. MiXCR, applied by TCRdb to the 5' RACE reads, yields one record per CDR3 protein. Among 35,000 to 50,000 distinct CDR3 sequences, less than 25% were seen once, and the ten largest hold approximately 4.1%. This CDR3 region has 16 residues. Trimming left V 7 bases short and J 2 bases short, with 21 bases between. This sequence was found in a female donor with breast cancer. Sample: Tregs sorted from blood. V gene TRBV12-3 or TRBV12-4 combines with J gene TRBJ2-7; D gene uncertain. The CDR3 protein is CASTLEPVPVTYEQYF. CDR3 in DNA: TGTGCCAGCACTCTTGAACCCGTTCCAGTAACCTACGAGCAGTACTTC.